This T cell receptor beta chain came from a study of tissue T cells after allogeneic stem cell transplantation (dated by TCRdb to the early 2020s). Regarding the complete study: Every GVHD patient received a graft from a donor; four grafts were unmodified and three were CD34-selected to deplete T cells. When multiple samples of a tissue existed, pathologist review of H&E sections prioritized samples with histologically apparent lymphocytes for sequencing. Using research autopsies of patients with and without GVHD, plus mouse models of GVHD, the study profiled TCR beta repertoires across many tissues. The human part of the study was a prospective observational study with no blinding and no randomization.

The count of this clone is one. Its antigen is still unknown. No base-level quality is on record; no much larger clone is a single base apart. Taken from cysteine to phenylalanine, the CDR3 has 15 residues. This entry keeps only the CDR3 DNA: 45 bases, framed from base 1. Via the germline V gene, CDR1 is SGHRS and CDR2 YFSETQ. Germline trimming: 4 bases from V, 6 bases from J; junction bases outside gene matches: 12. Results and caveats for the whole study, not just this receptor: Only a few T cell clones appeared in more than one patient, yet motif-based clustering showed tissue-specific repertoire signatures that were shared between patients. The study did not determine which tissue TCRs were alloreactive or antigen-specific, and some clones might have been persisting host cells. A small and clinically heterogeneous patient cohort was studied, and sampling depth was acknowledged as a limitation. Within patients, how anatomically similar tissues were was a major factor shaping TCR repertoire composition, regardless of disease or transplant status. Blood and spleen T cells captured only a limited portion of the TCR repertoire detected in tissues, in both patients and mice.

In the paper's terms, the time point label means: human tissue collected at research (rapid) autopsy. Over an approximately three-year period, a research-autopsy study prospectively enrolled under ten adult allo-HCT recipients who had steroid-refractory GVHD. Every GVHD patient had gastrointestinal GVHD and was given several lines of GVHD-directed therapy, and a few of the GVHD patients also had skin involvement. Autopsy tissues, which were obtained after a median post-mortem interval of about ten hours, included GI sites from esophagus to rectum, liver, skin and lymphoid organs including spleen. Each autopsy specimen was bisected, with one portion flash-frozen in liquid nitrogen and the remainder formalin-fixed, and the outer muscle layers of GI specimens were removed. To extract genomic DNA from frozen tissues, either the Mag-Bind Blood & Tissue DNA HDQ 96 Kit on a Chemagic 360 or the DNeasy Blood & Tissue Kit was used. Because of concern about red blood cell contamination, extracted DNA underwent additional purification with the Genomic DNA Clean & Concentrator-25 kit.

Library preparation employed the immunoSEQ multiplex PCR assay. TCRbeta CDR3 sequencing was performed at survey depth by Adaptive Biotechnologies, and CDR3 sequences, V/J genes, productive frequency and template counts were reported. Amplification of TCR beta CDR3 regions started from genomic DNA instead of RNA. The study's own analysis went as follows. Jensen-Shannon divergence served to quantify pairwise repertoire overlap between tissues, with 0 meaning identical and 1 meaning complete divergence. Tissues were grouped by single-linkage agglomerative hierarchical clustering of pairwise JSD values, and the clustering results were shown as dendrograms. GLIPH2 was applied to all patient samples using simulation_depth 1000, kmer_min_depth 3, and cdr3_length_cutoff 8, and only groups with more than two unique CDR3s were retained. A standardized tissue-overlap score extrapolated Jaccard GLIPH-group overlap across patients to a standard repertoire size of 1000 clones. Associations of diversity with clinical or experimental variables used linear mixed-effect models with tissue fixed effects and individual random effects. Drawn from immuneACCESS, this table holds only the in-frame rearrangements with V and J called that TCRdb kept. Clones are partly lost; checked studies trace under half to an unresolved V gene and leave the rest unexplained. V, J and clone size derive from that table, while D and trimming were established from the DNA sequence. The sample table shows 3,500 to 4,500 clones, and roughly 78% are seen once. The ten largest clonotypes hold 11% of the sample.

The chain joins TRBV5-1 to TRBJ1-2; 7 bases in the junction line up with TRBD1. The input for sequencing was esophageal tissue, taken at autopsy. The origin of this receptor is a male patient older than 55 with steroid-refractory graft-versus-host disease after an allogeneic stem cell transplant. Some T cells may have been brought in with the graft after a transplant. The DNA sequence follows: TGCGCCAGCAGCCGACCCGACAGGGAGGAGGATGGCTACACCTTC. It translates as CASSRPDREEDGYTF.